Listed here are 20 T cell receptor beta chains from one sample, sequenced in a study of T cell responses to AZD1222 COVID-19 vaccine. Clones were read by immunoSEQ multiplex PCR, and TCRdb kept only the in-frame ones, dropping some. The data show 150,000 or so clones, 75% to 95% seen once. Sequenced material: peripheral blood, taken on day 0 of AZD1222 vaccination. The receptors derive from an adult in good health.

V gene TRBV5-6 combines with J gene TRBJ2-3, with D perhaps TRBD2 (5 bases). The CDR3 is 13 residues long. Trimming cost V 4 bases and J 1 base, with 7 bases left between them. Germline assignment: CDR1 SGHDT and CDR2 YYEEEE. CDR3 nucleotides: TGTGCCAGCAGCCTGCGGGGCACAGATACGCAGTATTTT. Protein sequence: CASSLRGTDTQYF.

A word on this clone: Relative to the germline gene, one junction end is altered; a read error may explain this. The chain joins TRBV6-6 to TRBJ2-3, with D tentatively TRBD1 or TRBD2 (6 bases each). The CDR3 extends over 21 amino acids. Germline loops: CDR1 MNHNY, CDR2 SVGAGI (reference sequence). CDR3 amino acids: CAGSLGQWFSGTQYLTDTQYF. For the CDR3, the DNA is TGTGCCGGCAGCCTCGGACAGTGGTTTTCCGGGACTCAATACCTCACAGATACGCAGTATTTT.

This clone was recorded only once. The chain uses TRBV6-5 and TRBJ2-1; 10 bases align to TRBD2. J was trimmed by 2 bases and V by 5 bases; bases with no gene match: 0. Germline-derived CDR1 and CDR2 are MNHEY and SVGAGI. The CDR3 loop spans 14 amino acids. The CDR3 region is CASSTSGAYNEQFF. The CDR3 nucleotides read TGTGCCAGCAGTACTAGCGGGGCCTACAATGAGCAGTTCTTC.

This sequence joins TRBV5-1 and TRBJ1-4, with unresolved D. CDR3 length: 14 amino acids. The ends were cut back, 4 bases at V and 4 bases at J, with 11 bases in the middle. The germline V gene encodes CDR1 SGHRS and CDR2 YFSETQ. The CDR3 is CASSPPGINEKLFF. CDR3 DNA sequence: TGCGCCAGCAGCCCCCCGGGGATTAATGAAAAACTGTTTTTT.

V gene TRBV24-1 combines with J gene TRBJ2-1, with a tentative D call TRBD1 (6 bases). CDR3 size: 15 residues. V was trimmed by 4 bases and J by 8 bases, leaving 17 bases between them. Germline V CDR1 and CDR2: KGHDR, SFDVKD. The CDR3: CATSDPGASYDEQFF. CDR3 DNA: TGTGCCACCAGTGACCCAGGGGCGTCATACGATGAGCAGTTCTTC.

This chain connects TRBV11-3 to TRBJ1-1, with a tentative D call TRBD1 (5 bases). The CDR3 totals 15 residues. V was shortened by 0 bases and J by 1 base, with 9 bases between the two germline ends. Germline V gene sequence: CDR1 SGHNT, CDR2 YENEEA. The DNA for the CDR3 is TGTGCCAGCAGCTTAGATCGAAGGGGGAACACTGAAGCTTTCTTT. Translating gives CASSLDRRGNTEAFF.

V is TRBV19 and J is TRBJ1-2; no definite D call. V shed 6 bases and J shed 8 bases, with 10 bases lying between them. The CDR3 runs 11 residues. Germline V CDR1 and CDR2: LNHDA, SQIVND (reference sequence). The CDR3 spells CASSEGYGYTF. CDR3 nucleotides: TGTGCCAGTAGCGAAGGTTACGGCTACACCTTC.

As DNA, the CDR3 is TGTGCCAGCAGCCACGGGACAGTGCAAGAGACCCAGTACTTC. Translated: CASSHGTVQETQYF. The chain recombines TRBV7-2 with TRBJ2-5, with 7 bases matching TRBD1. The ends lost 5 bases at V and 2 bases at J; junction bases unmatched: 5. Germline V lookup: CDR1 SGHTA, CDR2 FQGNSA. This CDR3 has 14 residues. Variable domain in full (rest from reference TRBV7-2 and TRBJ2-5): GAGVSQSPSNKVTEKGKDVELRCDPISGHTALYWYRQSLGQGLEFLIYFQGNSAPDKSGLPSDRFSAERTGGSVSTLTIQRTQQEDSAVYLCASSHGTVQETQYFGPGTRLLVL.

This clone has just one count. As DNA, the CDR3 is TGTGCCAGCAGTTACGAGCGGGACCCGAATGAGCAGTTCTTC. This gives the protein CASSYERDPNEQFF. The rearrangement joins TRBV6-2 or TRBV6-3 to TRBJ2-1; 7 positions agree with TRBD2. Germline V gene data show CDR1 as MNHEY and CDR2 as SVGEGT. The CDR3 is 14 amino acids. Germline trimming cut 2 bases from V and 7 bases from J; bases unmatched to any gene: 5.

This chain joins TRBV7-8 and TRBJ2-5; 7 bases map to TRBD2. Germline CDR1 is SGHVS and CDR2 is FQNEAQ. The CDR3 has 16 amino acids. V lost 4 bases, J lost 5 bases, and 13 bases stayed unmatched. Here the CDR3 reads CASSSGLGASYETQYF. The CDR3 DNA sequence: TGTGCCAGCAGCTCCGGACTAGGAGCGAGCTACGAGACCCAGTACTTC.

The chain joins TRBV2 to TRBJ1-1, with TRBD1 matching over 8 bases. Germline CDR1 is SNHLY and CDR2 is FYNNEI. The CDR3 totals 14 residues. The junction had 10 bases not matched to a gene; V was cut back by 7 bases and J by 6 bases. The CDR3 loop is CASNREDRASEAFF. Here the CDR3 DNA reads TGTGCCAGCAATCGTGAGGACAGGGCTTCTGAAGCTTTCTTT.

The chain recombines TRBV30 with TRBJ2-5; a possible D gene is TRBD2 (6 bases). Per germline, CDR1 GTSNPN and CDR2 SVGIG (reference sequence). CDR3 length: 15 residues. The V gene lost 1 base and the J gene lost 0 bases, with 12 bases spanning the gap. CDR3 DNA: TGTGCCTGGAGTGCCGGTAGCGGCGACCAAGAGACCCAGTACTTC. Translating gives CAWSAGSGDQETQYF.

In its sample, this clone ranks as medium-sized. V gene TRBV25-1 combines with J gene TRBJ2-7, with D possibly TRBD2 on 7 matching bases. V lost 4 bases to trimming and J lost 3 bases, with 16 bases between them. CDR3 length equals 15 residues. Germline V gene sequence: CDR1 MGHDK, CDR2 SYGVNS. DNA of the CDR3: TGTGCCAGCAGTGCTCAACGGGGGGCGGTCTACGAGCAGTACTTC. Translated, it gives CASSAQRGAVYEQYF.

The chain recombines TRBV10-3 with TRBJ2-2; possible D gene TRBD1, 5 bases. In germline, CDR1 is ENHRY, CDR2 SYGVKD. Between the trimmed V and J ends, which lost 2 bases and 4 bases, there was a span of 8 bases. There are 14 residues in the CDR3. The CDR3 sequence is CAISEGAATGELFF. In DNA, the CDR3 is TGTGCCATCAGTGAGGGGGCAGCCACCGGGGAGCTGTTTTTT.

The rearrangement links TRBV4-3 to TRBJ1-1; D is perhaps TRBD1 (5 bases). The length of the CDR3 is 13 residues. Per the germline V gene, CDR1 is LGHNA and CDR2 is YSLEER. V lost 5 bases to trimming and J lost 11 bases, with 18 bases between them. The CDR3 DNA sequence: TGCGCCAGCAGCGCCACCGGGACCCTGGAGGCTTTCTTT. It translates to CASSATGTLEAFF.

This chain links TRBV28 with TRBJ1-1, with D possibly TRBD1 on 5 matching bases. The CDR3 has 16 amino acids. The germline V and J ends were trimmed by 3 bases and 0 bases, with 14 bases remaining between them. Per the germline V gene, CDR1 is MDHEN and CDR2 is SYDVKM. The CDR3 protein is CASSFPSGRVNTEAFF. The CDR3 coding sequence is TGTGCCAGCAGTTTTCCGTCGGGACGGGTGAACACTGAAGCTTTCTTT.

V usage is TRBV6-5 and J usage is TRBJ2-1; D unresolved. The germline gives CDR1 MNHEY, CDR2 SVGAGI. This CDR3 region has 14 residues. V lost 5 bases, J lost 1 base, and 9 bases lay in between. The CDR3 bases are TGTGCCAGCAGTAACGTAGGGTCCTACAATGAGCAGTTCTTC. Encoded protein: CASSNVGSYNEQFF.

This rearrangement joins TRBV9 to TRBJ2-3, with D possibly TRBD2 on 5 matching bases. The germline CDR1 and CDR2 sequences are SGDLS and YYNGEE. Trimming cost V 8 bases and J 2 bases, with 12 bases left between them. This CDR3 has 13 amino acids. As DNA, the CDR3 is TGTGCCAGTAGAGCGGACTCCACAGATACGCAGTATTTT. Residues: CASRADSTDTQYF.

The V and J genes are TRBV19 and TRBJ2-1; D uncertain. The CDR3 is 11 amino acids. Germline-derived CDR1 and CDR2 are LNHDA and SQIVND (reference sequence). V lost 7 bases to trimming and J lost 3 bases, with 4 bases between them. The chain's CDR3 is CASTVYNEQFF. In DNA, the CDR3 is TGTGCCAGTACTGTCTACAATGAGCAGTTCTTC.

CDR3: CSVATGNYGYTF. The CDR3 nucleotides read TGCAGCGTAGCTACAGGGAACTATGGCTACACCTTC. This chain uses TRBV29-1 with TRBJ1-2, with a weak D call TRBD1 (6 bases). Deletions cut 6 bases from V and 2 bases from J, with 10 bases between. This CDR3 has 12 residues. The germline V gene encodes CDR1 SQVTM and CDR2 ANQGSEA.